Reported below is one TCR beta chain. Its antigen is currently unknown. Compared with germline, one end of the junction differs, possibly owing to a read error. These data are taken from a study of T cells after yellow fever vaccination. Whole-study results and caveats: FACS-sorted repertoires could harbor abundant contaminating bulk-population clonotypes.

The CDR3 consists of 15 residues. Germline CDR1 is SSHAT and CDR2 is FNYEAQ (reference sequence). Template-switching 5'RACE yielded the TCR cDNA; a universal primer site and UMIs were added in the process. TCRdb processed the 5' RACE reads anew with MiXCR; each CDR3 protein has one entry. The repertoire holds 200,000 to 300,000 distinct CDR3 sequences, with over 6.5% as singletons. The receptor's source is a man younger than 40 who received the YFV17D yellow fever vaccine. Sequencing was performed on CD4+ T cells sorted from PBMCs, taken on the day of the yellow fever booster vaccination. The chain has TRBV7-7 and TRBJ2-3; tentatively, D is TRBD2 (7 bases). The CDR3 loop is CASSLGGATTDTQYF. DNA for the CDR3: TGTGCTAGCAGCTTAGGGGGGGCTACCACAGATACGCAGTATTTT.